Listed below are T cell receptor beta chains from one sample, sequenced in a study of CD8 T cells in Susac syndrome. From the immunoSEQ multiplex PCR reads, TCRdb called clonotypes with MiXCR, one entry per CDR3 protein. The sample includes about 200,000 distinct CDR3 sequences, around nine tenths of them seen just once. Sequencing was done on a sample of CD8+ T cells from PBMCs. The origin of the receptors is a human donor with multiple sclerosis. CDR3s include the opening cysteine and the closing phenylalanine or tryptophan. Fields, in order: clone size, V gene, D gene, J gene, CDR3 DNA, CDR3 protein. D genes are given only for firm matches. Some rows mark clone size as missing; the rest say once, few, many or name a class of expanded clone.

.	TRBV12-3/TRBV12-4	.	TRBJ1-1	TGTGCCAGCATTCCGGGTTACATGAACACTGAAGCTTTCTTT	CASIPGYMNTEAFF
once	TRBV15	.	TRBJ1-4	TGTGCCACCAGCAGAGATGGCTGGGATGAAAAACTGTTTTTT	CATSRDGWDEKLFF
.	TRBV7-9	TRBD2	TRBJ2-1	TGTGCCAGCAGCGCCGCTAGCGGGGGGGGGTACAATGAGCAGTTCTTC	CASSAASGGGYNEQFF
.	TRBV10-3	.	TRBJ1-6	TGTGCCATCAGTGACGGCAGCTCCTATAATTCACCCCTCCACTTT	CAISDGSSYNSPLHF
.	TRBV29-1	.	TRBJ2-3	TGCAGCGTTGCTGGCTCTATGGGAACGTGGGATACGCAGTATTTT	CSVAGSMGTWDTQYF
few	TRBV5-4	.	TRBJ1-1	TGTGCCAGCAGCGTGCTGATGAACACTGAAGCTTTCTTT	CASSVLMNTEAFF
.	TRBV7-2	TRBD1	TRBJ2-1	TGTGCCAGCAGCTCTATAATAGGGACAGACAATGAGCAGTTCTTC	CASSSIIGTDNEQFF
.	TRBV9	.	TRBJ2-3	TGTGCCAGCAGCGGAGGGGGGGGTAGCACAGATACGCAGTATTTT	CASSGGGGSTDTQYF
.	TRBV7-9	.	TRBJ1-1	TGTGCCAGCAGCTACAACAGGGTTGAAGCTTTCTTT	CASSYNRVEAFF
.	TRBV5-6	.	TRBJ2-7	TGTGCCAGCAGCCTCGGGACGGTCGACTACGAGCAGTACTTC	CASSLGTVDYEQYF
once	TRBV27	.	TRBJ2-7	TGTGCCAGCACTCCCGCAACGGGGCACGAGCAGTACTTC	CASTPATGHEQYF
.	TRBV5-8	.	TRBJ2-3	TGTGCCAGCAGCTTTCCCCCCAGGATCTCTTACACAGATACGCAGTATTTT	CASSFPPRISYTDTQYF
.	TRBV2	TRBD1	TRBJ1-2	TGTGCCAGCAGCGGCCAGGGTTCAGGGGGCCGCTATGGCTACACCTTC	CASSGQGSGGRYGYTF
.	TRBV7-2	.	TRBJ1-2	TGTGCCAGCGTTGACGCGAATGGCTACACCTTC	CASVDANGYTF
.	TRBV5-1	.	TRBJ1-1	TGCGCCAGCAGCTTGGGAGGGCCTTTAGAAGCTTTCTTT	CASSLGGPLEAFF
.	TRBV9	.	TRBJ2-2	TGTGCCAGCAGCCCCAGCAGGTGGGACGGGGAGCTGTTTTTT	CASSPSRWDGELFF
.	TRBV7-9	.	TRBJ2-7	TGTGCCAGCAGCTTACCGACGCGGCCCTACGAGCAGTACTTC	CASSLPTRPYEQYF
.	TRBV9	.	TRBJ2-5	TGTGCCAGCAGCGCCCCTGAGAACGACGTAGAAGAGACCCAGTACTTC	CASSAPENDVEETQYF
.	TRBV2	.	TRBJ2-1	TGTGCCAGCTGCCCGGTCTCCTACAATGAGCAGTTCTTC	CASCPVSYNEQFF
few	TRBV4-1	.	TRBJ2-3	TGCGCCAGCAGCCCCCAGAGGACAGATACGCAGTATTTT	CASSPQRTDTQYF
.	TRBV5-1	.	TRBJ2-2	TGCGCCAGCAGAAGCGGGGACAACGGGGAGCTGTTTTTT	CASRSGDNGELFF
.	TRBV10-3	TRBD1	TRBJ2-7	TGTGCCATCAGTGAGCCTGGGACAGGGTCTATGTACGAGCAGTACTTC	CAISEPGTGSMYEQYF
.	TRBV11-2	.	TRBJ1-3	TGTGCCAGCAGCCAAATCAGGGGCCTCTCGCGAGGAAACACCATATATTTT	CASSQIRGLSRGNTIYF
.	TRBV5-4	TRBD1	TRBJ2-2	TGTGCCAGCAGCTTGACAGGGGATTACACCGGGGAGCTGTTTTTT	CASSLTGDYTGELFF